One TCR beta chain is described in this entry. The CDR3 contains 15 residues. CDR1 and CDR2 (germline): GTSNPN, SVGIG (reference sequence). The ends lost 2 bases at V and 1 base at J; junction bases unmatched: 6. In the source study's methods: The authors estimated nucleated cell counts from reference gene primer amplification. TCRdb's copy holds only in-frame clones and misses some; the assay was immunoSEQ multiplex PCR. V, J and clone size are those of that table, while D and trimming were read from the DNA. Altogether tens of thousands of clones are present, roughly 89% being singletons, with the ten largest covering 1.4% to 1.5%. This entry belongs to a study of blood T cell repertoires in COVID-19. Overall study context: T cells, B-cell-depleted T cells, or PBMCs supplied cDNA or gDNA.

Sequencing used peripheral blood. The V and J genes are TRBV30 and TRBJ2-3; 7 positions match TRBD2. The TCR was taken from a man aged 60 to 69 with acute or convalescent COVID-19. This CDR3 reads CAWSPGRKGTDTQYF. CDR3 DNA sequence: TGTGCCTGGAGTCCCGGGAGGAAGGGCACAGATACGCAGTATTTT.